One sample yielded the 24 T cell receptor beta chains listed below, sequenced in a study of CD8+CD57+ T cells in acquired aplastic anemia. The authors sequenced patients whose flow cytometry had shown CD8+CD57+ cell expansion. Template material for TCR beta VDJ and CDR3 profiling consisted of genomic DNA. Each CDR3 protein is one row after TCRdb ran MiXCR on the reads. The sample has approximately 190,000 distinct CDR3 sequences, approximately 50% seen once. The specimen was sorted CD4+, CD8+, or CD8+CD57+ T cells (not recorded which) from PBMCs. The source is a human donor with aplastic anemia.

V is TRBV25-1 and J is TRBJ2-5; D gene ambiguous. Trimming pared 2 bases from V and 4 bases from J, leaving 11 bases between. Germline V lookup: CDR1 MGHDK, CDR2 SYGVNS. This CDR3 is built from 14 residues. In nucleotides, the CDR3 is TGTGCCAGCAGTGAAGCAGGATGGGGAGAGACCCAGTACTTC. Translating gives CASSEAGWGETQYF.

This clonotype was detected a few times. The junction does not match germline at one end; this may be a read error. This sequence joins TRBV2 and TRBJ1-6, with D perhaps matching TRBD1 (5 bases). Germline values: CDR1 SNHLY, CDR2 FYNNEI. The length of the CDR3 is 12 residues. The CDR3 reads CVGGEGRSPLHF. The CDR3 region has the DNA TGCGTTGGTGGAGAGGGACGTTCACCCCTCCACTTT.

The sample holds many counts of this clonotype. V and J are TRBV19 and TRBJ2-1; the match to TRBD2 covers 8 bases. In germline, CDR1 is LNHDA, CDR2 SQIVND (reference sequence). The CDR3 sequence is 14 residues long. The V gene end was trimmed by 6 bases and the J gene end by 6 bases; junction bases not matched to a gene: 7. The CDR3 loop reads CASREGGTSNEQFF. The DNA of the CDR3 is TGTGCCAGTAGAGAGGGCGGGACTAGCAATGAGCAGTTCTTC.

This clonotype was counted at least ten times. The CDR3 sequence: CASSYTGQGRDEAFF. CDR3 DNA sequence: TGTGCCAGCAGTTACACCGGACAGGGAAGGGATGAAGCTTTCTTT. The gene calls are TRBV6-5 and TRBJ1-1; 8 nucleotides line up with TRBD1. V gave up 2 bases and J gave up 7 bases; unmatched junction bases: 9. The CDR3 totals 15 residues. Germline CDR1 reads MNHEY; CDR2 reads SVGAGI.

The chain is built from TRBV4-2 and TRBJ1-4, with D unclear. Trimming cost V 0 bases and J 8 bases, with 7 bases left between them. This CDR3 comprises 13 residues. Germline CDR1 reads LGHNA; CDR2 reads YNFKEQ. The CDR3 region has the DNA TGTGCCAGCAGCCAAGATGAAAGGGAAAAACTGTTTTTT. Protein sequence: CASSQDEREKLFF.

To note about this clonotype: Being one base from a much bigger clone, this may be a read error. The J gene is TRBJ1-1, the V gene TRBV5-1; TRBD1 is a possible D gene (5 bases). CDR3 size: 15 residues. Germline-derived CDR1 and CDR2 are SGHRS and YFSETQ. CDR3 bases: TGCGCCAGCGGCTTGTTTGGGCAGGGAGGAACTGAAGCTTTCTTT. It is translated as CASGLFGQGGTEAFF. The full variable domain, rest sourced from reference TRBV5-1 and TRBJ1-1, is KAGVTQTPRYLIKTRGQQVTLSCSPISGHRSVSWYQQTPGQGLQFLFEYFSETQRNKGNFPGRFSGRQFSNSRSEMNVSTLELGDSALYLCASGLFGQGGTEAFFGQGTRLTVV.

The chain uses TRBV29-1 and TRBJ2-5; D may correspond to TRBD1 or TRBD2 (5 bases each). The CDR3 covers 11 residues. V dropped 4 bases and J dropped 4 bases, with 7 bases sitting between them. Germline CDR1 reads SQVTM; CDR2 reads ANQGSEA. CDR3 protein: CSVAGTETQYF. In DNA form, the CDR3 reads TGCAGCGTTGCAGGGACAGAGACCCAGTACTTC. The whole variable domain, remainder taken from reference TRBV29-1 and TRBJ2-5, is SAVISQKPSRDICQRGTSLTIQCQVDSQVTMMFWYRQQPGQSLTLIATANQGSEATYESGFVIDKFPISRPNLTFSTLTVSNMSPEDSSIYLCSVAGTETQYFGPGTRLLVL.

This clonotype was counted many times. A single base separates this from a much larger clone, so it may be a read error. The gene calls are TRBV10-3 and TRBJ1-5; D is unclear. The end of the DNA fits TRBJ2-3 better, so the J call may be wrong. CDR1 and CDR2 (germline): ENHRY, SYGVKD. The CDR3 extends over 13 amino acids. In DNA form, the CDR3 reads TGTGCCATCAGGTCGGCAGAAGATCAGCCCCAGTATTTT. Its protein product is CAIRSAEDQPQYF.

The V call is TRBV6-5, the J call TRBJ2-5; 7 positions agree with TRBD2. V shed 2 bases, J shed 4 bases, and the junction held 7 bases outside the gene matches. Germline CDR1 MNHEY, CDR2 SVGAGI. The CDR3 loop spans 15 amino acids. In DNA form, the CDR3 reads TGTGCCAGCAGTTACGGAGCGGGATTGGGAGAGACCCAGTACTTC. This codes for CASSYGAGLGETQYF.

Here the CDR3 reads CASSYGTGVAGANVLTF. CDR3 nucleotides: TGTGCCAGCAGTTACGGGACAGGGGTAGCTGGGGCCAACGTCCTGACTTTC. The rearrangement joins TRBV6-2 or TRBV6-3 to TRBJ2-6; 10 nucleotides agree with TRBD1. The germline V gene encodes CDR1 MNHEY and CDR2 SVGEGT. CDR3 length: 17 residues. With 2 bases clipped from V and 2 bases from J, the junction kept 3 bases outside the gene matches.

The J gene is TRBJ2-7, the V gene TRBV12-3 or TRBV12-4, with 8 bases lining up with TRBD2. The CDR3 sequence is 19 residues long. V was clipped by 5 bases and J by 2 bases; unmatched bases: 20. CDR3 bases: TGTGCCAGCAGTCCGCGGCTGGGGAGCGGGAGAAATCTTGCCTACGAGCAGTACTTC. Translating it yields CASSPRLGSGRNLAYEQYF.

The chain is built from TRBV2 and TRBJ2-7, with 8 nucleotides matching TRBD2. Per the germline V gene, CDR1 is SNHLY and CDR2 is FYNNEI. The CDR3 is 14 amino acids. Trimming cost V 4 bases and J 2 bases; bases outside gene matches: 4. The CDR3 reads CASSVTSGAYEQYF. CDR3 nucleotide sequence: TGTGCCAGCAGTGTAACTAGCGGCGCCTACGAGCAGTACTTC.

With respect to this clonotype: This could be a read error, since a much larger clone is one nucleotide away. The conserved phenylalanine or tryptophan is not found at the CDR3 terminus, so this likely reflects a read error. The V gene is TRBV20-1, the J gene TRBJ1-4; TRBD1 aligns across 10 bases. This CDR3 is built from 16 residues. The trim removed 3 bases at V and 3 bases at J, leaving 7 bases unmatched. Germline V gene data show CDR1 as DFQATT and CDR2 as SNEGSKA (reference sequence). The CDR3 reads CSASVGQGLANEKLFS. In DNA form, the CDR3 reads TGCAGTGCTAGCGTGGGACAGGGGTTGGCTAATGAAAAACTGTTTTCT.

The genes are TRBV4-3 and TRBJ2-7; D is perhaps TRBD1 (6 bases). V gave up 1 base and J gave up 6 bases, with 13 bases separating them. Germline V CDR1 and CDR2: LGHNA, YSLEER. The CDR3 length is 14 residues. CDR3 amino acids: CASSQVGEGGEQYF. CDR3 DNA sequence: TGCGCCAGCAGCCAAGTTGGGGAAGGGGGCGAGCAGTACTTC.

This clonotype occurred many times. This chain uses TRBV12-3 or TRBV12-4 with TRBJ2-1; D is uncertain. V gave up 5 bases and J gave up 4 bases, with 9 bases separating them. This CDR3 is 13 amino acids long. CDR3 sequence (DNA): TGTGCCAGCAGTCTCTCTCATTACAATGAGCAGTTCTTC. Translating it yields CASSLSHYNEQFF.

The chain has TRBV7-9 and TRBJ2-7; 7 positions agree with TRBD1. From germline, CDR1 is SEHNR and CDR2 FQNEAQ (reference sequence). The CDR3 has 14 residues. The J segment lost 0 bases and the V segment lost 5 bases, leaving 4 bases of the junction unmatched. CDR3 region: CASSPDRNSYEQYF. In nucleotides, the CDR3 is TGTGCCAGCAGCCCGGACAGGAACTCCTACGAGCAGTACTTC.

Note on this clonotype: A much larger clonotype is one base distant, so this may be a read error. The rearrangement uses TRBV7-2 and TRBJ1-1, with D possibly being TRBD1 (5 bases). CDR1 and CDR2 (germline): SGHTA, FQGNSA. CDR3 length: 15 amino acids. Trimming took 4 bases from V and 3 from J, leaving 15 bases between them. The CDR3 is CASSSRGGLDTEAFF. The CDR3, as DNA: TGTGCCAGCAGCTCCCGGGGGGGATTAGACACTGAAGCTTTCTTT.

This clonotype was recorded at least ten times. V is TRBV6-1 and J is TRBJ1-1, with D hard to call. Germline values: CDR1 MNHNS, CDR2 SASEGT. This CDR3 region has 12 residues. Trimming stripped 7 bases from V and 3 bases from J, with 9 bases between. The CDR3 is CASIQSYTEAFF. CDR3 nucleotides: TGTGCCAGCATTCAATCGTACACTGAAGCTTTCTTT.

The chain links TRBV24-1 to TRBJ2-7; TRBD1 matches 7 bases. Germline lookup yields CDR1 KGHDR and CDR2 SFDVKD. The CDR3 loop spans 16 amino acids. V gave up 6 bases and J gave up 4 bases; unmatched junction bases: 14. Written as DNA, the CDR3 is TGTGCCACCAGTCTACCAGCAGGGGACAGACTATACGAGCAGTACTTC. It translates to CATSLPAGDRLYEQYF.

This clonotype was detected only once. The gene calls are TRBV7-6 and TRBJ2-7, with TRBD1 as a possible D gene (5 bases). The germline V gene has CDR1 SGHVS and CDR2 FNYEAQ. Trimming took off 3 bases at V and 5 bases at J, with 8 bases between the two ends. This CDR3 contains 12 residues. The CDR3 DNA sequence: TGTGCCAGCAGCTTCAGGGATCACGAGCAGTACTTC. As protein: CASSFRDHEQYF.

This clonotype was picked up many times. CDR3 amino acids: CASSFRTGTSGSEQYF. CDR3 in DNA: TGTGCCAGCAGCTTTCGTACCGGGACTAGCGGATCCGAGCAGTACTTC. This sequence joins TRBV11-2 and TRBJ2-7; 11 bases are shared with TRBD2. CDR1 and CDR2 (germline): SGHAT, FQNNGV. The trim removed 3 bases at V and 6 bases at J, leaving 10 bases unmatched. This CDR3 spans 16 amino acids.

The chain employs TRBV2 and TRBJ2-1, with D unclear. V was cut by 10 bases and J by 8 bases, with 12 bases left in between. The CDR3 is 11 amino acids. Germline V CDR1 and CDR2: SNHLY, FYNNEI. The CDR3 coding sequence is TGTGCCACCACCCAGAGTGATGAGCAGTTCTTC. Translation gives CATTQSDEQFF.

This clonotype appeared many times. V and J are TRBV19 and TRBJ2-7; 10 bases agree with TRBD2. This CDR3 spans 18 amino acids. Trimming cost V 10 bases and J 9 bases; bases outside gene matches: 27. The germline CDR1 and CDR2 sequences are LNHDA and SQIVND (reference sequence). The CDR3 spells CATQAVHLASGSRARQYF. The DNA for the CDR3 is TGTGCCACCCAGGCTGTCCACTTGGCTAGCGGGAGTAGAGCCCGGCAGTACTTC.

The chain links TRBV18 to TRBJ2-3, with 8 positions matching TRBD1. J lost 2 bases, V lost 8 bases, and 12 bases had no gene match. Germline CDR1 is KGHSH and CDR2 is LQKENI. There are 16 residues in the CDR3. CDR3 loop: CASQRRRGPDTDTQYF. CDR3 nucleotides: TGTGCCAGCCAAAGACGCAGGGGGCCCGACACAGATACGCAGTATTTT.